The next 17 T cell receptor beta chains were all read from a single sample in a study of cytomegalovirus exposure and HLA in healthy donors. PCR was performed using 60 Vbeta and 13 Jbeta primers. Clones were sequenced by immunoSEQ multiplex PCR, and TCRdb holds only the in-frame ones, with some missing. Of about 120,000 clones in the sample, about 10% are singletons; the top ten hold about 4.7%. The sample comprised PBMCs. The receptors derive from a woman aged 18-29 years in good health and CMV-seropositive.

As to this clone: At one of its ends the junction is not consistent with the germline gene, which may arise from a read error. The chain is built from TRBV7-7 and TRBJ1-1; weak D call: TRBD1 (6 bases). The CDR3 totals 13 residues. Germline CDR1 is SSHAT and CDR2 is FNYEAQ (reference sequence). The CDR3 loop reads CASSLGPGAEAFF. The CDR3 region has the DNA TGTGCTAGCAGCTTGGGCCCAGGGGCTGAAGCTTTCTTT.

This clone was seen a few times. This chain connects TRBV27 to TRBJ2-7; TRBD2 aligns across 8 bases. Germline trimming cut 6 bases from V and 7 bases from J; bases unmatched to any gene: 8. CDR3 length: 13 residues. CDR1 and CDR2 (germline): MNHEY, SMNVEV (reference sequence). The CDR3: CASRDSGVREQYF. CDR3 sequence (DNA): TGTGCCAGCAGAGATAGCGGGGTTCGAGAGCAGTACTTC.

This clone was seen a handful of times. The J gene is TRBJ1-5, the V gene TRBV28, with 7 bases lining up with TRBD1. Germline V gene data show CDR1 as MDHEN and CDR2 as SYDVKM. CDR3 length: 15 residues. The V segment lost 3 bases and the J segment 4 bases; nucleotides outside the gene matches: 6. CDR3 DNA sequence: TGTGCCAGCAGTTTTATCTACAGGGGAAATCAGCCCCAGCATTTT. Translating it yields CASSFIYRGNQPQHF.

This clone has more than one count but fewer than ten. For the CDR3, the DNA is TGTGCCAGCAGTATCCAAGAGACCCAGTACTTC. Encoded protein: CASSIQETQYF. The V call is TRBV5-4, the J call TRBJ2-5; D remains unclear. CDR3 size: 11 residues. V was pared by 5 bases and J by 1 base, with 3 bases between. Germline V lookup: CDR1 SGHNT, CDR2 YYREEE (reference sequence).

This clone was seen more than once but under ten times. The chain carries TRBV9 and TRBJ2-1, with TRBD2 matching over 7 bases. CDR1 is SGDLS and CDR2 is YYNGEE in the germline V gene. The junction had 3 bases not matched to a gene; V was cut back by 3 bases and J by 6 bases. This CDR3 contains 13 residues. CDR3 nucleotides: TGTGCCAGCAGCGGAGGCGGGGGCAATGAGCAGTTCTTC. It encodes CASSGGGGNEQFF.

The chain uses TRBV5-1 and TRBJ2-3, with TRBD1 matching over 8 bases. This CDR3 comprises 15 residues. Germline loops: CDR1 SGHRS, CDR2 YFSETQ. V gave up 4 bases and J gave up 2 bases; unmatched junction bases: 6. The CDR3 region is CASSLGQGYTDTQYF. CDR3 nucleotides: TGCGCCAGCAGCCTCGGACAGGGATACACAGATACGCAGTATTTT.

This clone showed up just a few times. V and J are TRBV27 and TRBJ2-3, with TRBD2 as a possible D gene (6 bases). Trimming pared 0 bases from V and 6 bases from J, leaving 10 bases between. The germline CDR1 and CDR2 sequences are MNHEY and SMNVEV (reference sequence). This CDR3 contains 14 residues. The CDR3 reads CASSLSKAGDTQYF. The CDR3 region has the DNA TGTGCCAGCAGTTTATCGAAGGCGGGGGATACGCAGTATTTT.

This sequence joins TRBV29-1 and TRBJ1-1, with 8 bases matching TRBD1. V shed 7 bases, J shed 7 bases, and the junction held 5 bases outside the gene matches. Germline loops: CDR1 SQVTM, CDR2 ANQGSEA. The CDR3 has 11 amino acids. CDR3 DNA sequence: TGCAGCGCAGACAGGGGCGGTGAAGCTTTCTTT. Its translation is CSADRGGEAFF.

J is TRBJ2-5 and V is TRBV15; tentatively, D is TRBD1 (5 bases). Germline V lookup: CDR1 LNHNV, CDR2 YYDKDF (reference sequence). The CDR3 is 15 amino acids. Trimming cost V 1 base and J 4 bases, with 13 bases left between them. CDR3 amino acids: CATSRVKGLGETQYF. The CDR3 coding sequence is TGTGCCACCAGCAGAGTTAAGGGGCTAGGAGAGACCCAGTACTTC.

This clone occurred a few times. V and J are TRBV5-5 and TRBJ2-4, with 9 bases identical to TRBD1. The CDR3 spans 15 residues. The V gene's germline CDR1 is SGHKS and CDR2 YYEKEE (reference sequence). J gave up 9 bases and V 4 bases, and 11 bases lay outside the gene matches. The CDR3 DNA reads TGTGCCAGCAGCCTTTATTCCGGACAGGGGAGCATTCAGTACTTC. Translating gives CASSLYSGQGSIQYF. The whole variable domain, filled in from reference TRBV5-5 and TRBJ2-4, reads DAGVTQSPTHLIKTRGQQVTLRCSPISGHKSVSWYQQVLGQGPQFIFQYYEKEERGRGNFPDRFSARQFPNYSSELNVNALLLGDSALYLCASSLYSGQGSIQYFGAGTRLSVL.

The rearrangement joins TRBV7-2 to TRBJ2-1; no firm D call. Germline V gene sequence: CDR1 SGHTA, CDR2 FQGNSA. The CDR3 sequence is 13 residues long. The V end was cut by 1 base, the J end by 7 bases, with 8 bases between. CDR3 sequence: CASSLGALNEQFF. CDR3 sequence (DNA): TGTGCCAGCAGCTTAGGGGCGTTGAATGAGCAGTTCTTC.

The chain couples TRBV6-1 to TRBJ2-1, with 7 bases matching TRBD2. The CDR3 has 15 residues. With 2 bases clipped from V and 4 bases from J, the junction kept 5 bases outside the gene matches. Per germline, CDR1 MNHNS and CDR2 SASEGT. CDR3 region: CASSESLADYNEQFF. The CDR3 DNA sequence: TGTGCCAGCAGTGAATCTCTAGCGGATTACAATGAGCAGTTCTTC.

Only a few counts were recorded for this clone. The CDR3: CAWSASGTAGPDTQYF. CDR3 bases: TGTGCCTGGAGTGCATCCGGGACCGCGGGGCCAGATACGCAGTATTTT. The chain couples TRBV30 to TRBJ2-3; possible D gene TRBD2, 6 bases. V lost 1 base to trimming and J lost 4 bases, with 18 bases between them. The CDR3 is 16 residues long. The germline V gene encodes CDR1 GTSNPN and CDR2 SVGIG (reference sequence).

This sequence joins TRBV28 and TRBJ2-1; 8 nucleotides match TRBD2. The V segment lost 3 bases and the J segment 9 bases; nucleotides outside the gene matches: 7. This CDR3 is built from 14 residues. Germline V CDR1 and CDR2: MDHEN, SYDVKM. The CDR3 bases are TGTGCCAGCAGTTTCACGGGAGGGATGTTTGAGCAGTTCTTC. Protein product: CASSFTGGMFEQFF.

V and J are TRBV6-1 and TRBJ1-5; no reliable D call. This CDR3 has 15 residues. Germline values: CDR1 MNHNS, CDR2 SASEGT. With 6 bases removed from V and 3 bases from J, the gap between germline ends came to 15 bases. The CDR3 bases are TGTGCCAGCAGAACCTTCGCAGGTTCCAATCAGCCCCAGCATTTT. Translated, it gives CASRTFAGSNQPQHF.

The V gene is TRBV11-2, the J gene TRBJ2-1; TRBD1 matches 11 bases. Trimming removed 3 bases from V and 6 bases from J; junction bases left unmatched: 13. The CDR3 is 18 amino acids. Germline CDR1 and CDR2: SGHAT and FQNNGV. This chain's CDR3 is CASSFRGTGTGGLNEQFF. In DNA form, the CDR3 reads TGTGCCAGCAGCTTTCGAGGCACTGGGACAGGGGGACTCAATGAGCAGTTCTTC.

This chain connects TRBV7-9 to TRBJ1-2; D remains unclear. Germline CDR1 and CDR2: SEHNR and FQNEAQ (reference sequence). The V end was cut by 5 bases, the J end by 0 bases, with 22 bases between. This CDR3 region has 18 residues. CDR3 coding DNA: TGTGCCAGCAGCCCCAAACCAAAGGCAGAGGAATCTAACTATGGCTACACCTTC. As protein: CASSPKPKAEESNYGYTF.